These 27 T cell receptor beta chains were all obtained from the same sample, sequenced in a study of control samples from healthy donors and cancer patients. The method was immunoSEQ multiplex PCR; TCRdb's version includes in-frame clones alone and lacks a portion of them. The sample records roughly 130,000 clones, about 93% being singletons. Sequences were obtained from PBMCs. The receptor source for this set is a man aged 50-59 years with head and neck cancer.

This clone was seen only a few times. This chain links TRBV9 with TRBJ2-7, with 8 positions matching TRBD1. With V trimmed by 4 bases and J by 3 bases, 9 bases remained unmatched. Germline CDR1 is SGDLS and CDR2 is YYNGEE. The CDR3 is 15 residues long. The CDR3 sequence is CASSSSTGDVYEQYF. CDR3 DNA: TGTGCCAGCAGCTCTTCGACAGGGGATGTCTACGAGCAGTACTTC.

The chain employs TRBV5-8 and TRBJ2-1, with a weak D call TRBD2 (5 bases). The CDR3 length is 14 residues. Germline CDR1 reads SGHTS; CDR2 reads YDEGEE. V shed 0 bases and J shed 8 bases, with 12 bases lying between them. The CDR3 nucleotides read TGTGCCAGCAGCTTGGTCCGAACTAGACATGAGCAGTTCTTC. Protein product: CASSLVRTRHEQFF.

This rearrangement joins TRBV21-1 to TRBJ2-2; the D call of TRBD1 is as the table states it, not checked on the DNA. TRBV21-1 is an annotated pseudogene. The CDR3 length is 13 residues. In DNA, the CDR3 is TGTGCCAGCTGGCAGCAGGGTGCCGGGGAGCTGTTTTTT. Its translation is CASWQQGAGELFF.

J is TRBJ1-1 and V is TRBV28; D is perhaps TRBD1 (5 bases). CDR3 length: 14 residues. V was clipped by 6 bases and J by 0 bases, with 11 bases between them. Germline CDR1 and CDR2: MDHEN and SYDVKM. CDR3 DNA sequence: TGTGCCAGCAGGGGGGGGGTGATGAACACTGAAGCTTTCTTT. Protein: CASRGGVMNTEAFF.

The rearrangement joins TRBV11-2 to TRBJ2-3; the D is unclear. The CDR3 contains 11 residues. CDR1 and CDR2 from the germline V gene are SGHAT and FQNNGV. Trimming pared 3 bases from V and 6 bases from J, leaving 4 bases between. CDR3 nucleotides: TGTGCCAGCAGCTTCGCGGATACGCAGTATTTT. It yields the protein CASSFADTQYF.

The chain joins TRBV11-1 to TRBJ2-2; D uncertain. Germline-derived CDR1 and CDR2 are SGHAT and FQDESV (reference sequence). This CDR3 comprises 12 residues. V dropped 1 base and J dropped 8 bases, with 5 bases sitting between them. Here the CDR3 reads CASSLELGELFF. DNA for the CDR3: TGTGCCAGCAGCTTAGAACTTGGGGAGCTGTTTTTT.

The chain couples TRBV30 to TRBJ2-2; D is ambiguous. Germline V gene sequence: CDR1 GTSNPN, CDR2 SVGIG (reference sequence). This CDR3 contains 12 residues. V was pared by 2 bases and J by 5 bases, with 6 bases between. CDR3 in amino acids: CAWSTVTGELFF. CDR3 nucleotide sequence: TGTGCCTGGAGTACAGTAACCGGGGAGCTGTTTTTT.

The V call is TRBV27, the J call TRBJ2-7; D perhaps matches TRBD2 (6 bases). The CDR3 length is 15 residues. Trimming left V 5 bases short and J 0 bases short, with 14 bases between. Per germline, CDR1 MNHEY and CDR2 SMNVEV (reference sequence). CDR3 coding DNA: TGTGCCAGCAGTCCGCCGGGACTGCGCTCCTACGAGCAGTACTTC. Translated, it gives CASSPPGLRSYEQYF.

This chain connects TRBV28 to TRBJ1-1, with D maybe TRBD1 (5 bases). V was pared by 6 bases and J by 3 bases, with 11 bases between. From germline, CDR1 is MDHEN and CDR2 SYDVKM. This CDR3 contains 13 residues. The CDR3 DNA reads TGTGCCAGCAGGGTGGGAGGGGACACTGAAGCTTTCTTT. This sequence encodes CASRVGGDTEAFF. The full variable domain, rest sourced from reference TRBV28 and TRBJ1-1, is DVKVTQSSRYLVKRTGEKVFLECVQDMDHENMFWYRQDPGLGLRLIYFSYDVKMKEKGDIPEGYSVSREKKERFSLILESASTNQTSMYLCASRVGGDTEAFFGQGTRLTVV.

This rearrangement joins TRBV4-2 to TRBJ2-2; TRBD1 matches at 9 bases. CDR3 length: 16 amino acids. Germline V lookup: CDR1 LGHNA, CDR2 YNFKEQ. J was trimmed by 1 base and V by 4 bases; bases with no gene match: 4. In DNA form, the CDR3 reads TGTGCCAGCAGCCGGGGACAGGGAGGGAACACCGGGGAGCTGTTTTTT. It is translated as CASSRGQGGNTGELFF.

The rearrangement joins TRBV7-9 to TRBJ1-6; 9 positions match TRBD1. V dropped 5 bases and J dropped 6; count of bases not matched to a gene: 5. CDR3 length: 15 residues. CDR1 SEHNR and CDR2 FQNEAQ come from the germline V gene (reference sequence). CDR3 bases: TGTGCCAGCAGCCCCTGGGACAGGGTTAATTCACCCCTCCACTTT. It is translated as CASSPWDRVNSPLHF. Combining the CDR3 with reference TRBV7-9 and TRBJ1-6 gives the whole variable domain DTGVSQNPRHKITKRGQNVTFRCDPISEHNRLYWYRQTLGQGPEFLTYFQNEAQLEKSRLLSDRFSAERPKGSFSTLEIQRTEQGDSAMYLCASSPWDRVNSPLHFGNGTRLTVT.

This chain joins TRBV7-9 and TRBJ1-4, with 10 nucleotides matching TRBD1. Per germline, CDR1 SEHNR and CDR2 FQNEAQ (reference sequence). The CDR3 totals 16 residues. The junction had 9 bases not matched to a gene; V was cut back by 4 bases and J by 7 bases. In nucleotides, the CDR3 is TGTGCCAGCAGCTCAACACCGGGACAGGGGTTTGAAAAACTGTTTTTT. Translation: CASSSTPGQGFEKLFF.

This clone was observed a single time. The rearrangement links TRBV6-2 or TRBV6-3 to TRBJ2-1; 8 nucleotides align to TRBD2. The germline V gene has CDR1 MNHEY and CDR2 SVGEGT. The CDR3 extends over 16 amino acids. J was trimmed by 0 bases and V by 6 bases; bases with no gene match: 7. For the CDR3, the DNA is TGTGCCAGCAGCCCCCGACTAGCGCACTCCTACAATGAGCAGTTCTTC. Translated, it gives CASSPRLAHSYNEQFF.

The rearrangement links TRBV5-1 to TRBJ2-5, with D possibly being TRBD2 (6 bases). The CDR3 contains 16 residues. Germline CDR1 reads SGHRS; CDR2 reads YFSETQ. V was pared by 4 bases and J by 5 bases, with 21 bases between. Here the CDR3 reads CASSPGGNKRSETQYF. DNA for the CDR3: TGCGCCAGCAGCCCTGGAGGGAACAAGCGATCGGAGACCCAGTACTTC. Full variable domain (outside the CDR3, taken from reference TRBV5-1 and TRBJ2-5): KAGVTQTPRYLIKTRGQQVTLSCSPISGHRSVSWYQQTPGQGLQFLFEYFSETQRNKGNFPGRFSGRQFSNSRSEMNVSTLELGDSALYLCASSPGGNKRSETQYFGPGTRLLVL.

V and J are TRBV19 and TRBJ1-6, with 7 bases that match TRBD1. The length of the CDR3 is 16 residues. The J segment lost 8 bases and the V segment lost 2 bases, leaving 9 bases of the junction unmatched. Germline CDR1 LNHDA, CDR2 SQIVND (reference sequence). The CDR3 sequence: CASSISQGGWDSPLHF. CDR3 coding DNA: TGTGCCAGTAGTATATCCCAGGGGGGTTGGGATTCACCCCTCCACTTT.

The rearrangement joins TRBV18 to TRBJ1-2; 7 nucleotides agree with TRBD1. Germline V gene data show CDR1 as KGHSH and CDR2 as LQKENI. J lost 7 bases, V lost 4 bases, and 6 bases had no gene match. The CDR3 extends over 13 amino acids. The CDR3 loop reads CASSRDREGGYTF. In nucleotides, the CDR3 is TGTGCCAGCTCACGAGACAGGGAAGGTGGCTACACCTTC. Full variable domain (missing parts from reference TRBV18 and TRBJ1-2): NAGVMQNPRHLVRRRGQEARLRCSPMKGHSHVYWYRQLPEEGLKFMVYLQKENIIDESGMPKERFSAEFPKEGPSILRIQQVVRGDSAAYFCASSRDREGGYTFGSGTRLTVV.

The chain links TRBV6-1 to TRBJ1-2; 9 bases map to TRBD1. Per germline, CDR1 MNHNS and CDR2 SASEGT. The ends lost 4 bases at V and 0 bases at J; junction bases unmatched: 9. The CDR3 is 17 residues long. Here the CDR3 reads CASSGPGQGTANYGYTF. The CDR3 coding sequence is TGTGCCAGCAGTGGACCAGGACAGGGGACAGCTAACTATGGCTACACCTTC.

This chain joins TRBV2 and TRBJ1-5; 8 bases align to TRBD1. The germline V gene encodes CDR1 SNHLY and CDR2 FYNNEI. With 5 bases clipped from V and 1 base from J, the junction kept 4 bases outside the gene matches. The length of the CDR3 is 15 residues. CDR3 residues: CASSQGARSNQPQHF. The CDR3 nucleotides read TGTGCCAGCAGTCAGGGGGCGCGGAGCAATCAGCCCCAGCATTTT.

This rearrangement joins TRBV27 to TRBJ2-7; D is perhaps TRBD1 (6 bases). The germline gives CDR1 MNHEY, CDR2 SMNVEV (reference sequence). Trimming stripped 5 bases from V and 2 bases from J, with 19 bases between. CDR3 length equals 16 residues. CDR3 coding DNA: TGTGCCAGCAGTCCCACCCCCGGGGACAACCCCTACGAGCAGTACTTC. Residues: CASSPTPGDNPYEQYF.

About this clone itself: Other DNA sequences of this sample code for an identical CDR3. V usage is TRBV30 and J usage is TRBJ1-5; no reliable D call. There are 13 residues in the CDR3. Trimming cost V 0 bases and J 1 base, with 4 bases left between them. The germline V gene encodes CDR1 GTSNPN and CDR2 SVGIG (reference sequence). CDR3 region: CAWSVGSNQPQHF. CDR3 bases: TGTGCCTGGAGTGTGGGCAGCAATCAGCCCCAGCATTTT. The entire variable domain, with the rest obtained from reference TRBV30 and TRBJ1-5, is as follows: SQTIHQWPATLVQPVGSPLSLECTVEGTSNPNLYWYRQAAGRGLQLLFYSVGIGQISSEVPQNLSASRPQDRQFILSSKKLLLSDSGFYLCAWSVGSNQPQHFGDGTRLSIL.

The chain combines TRBV7-9 with TRBJ1-2; 7 bases align to TRBD1. Germline CDR1 and CDR2: SEHNR and FQNEAQ (reference sequence). The CDR3 runs to 16 residues. With V trimmed by 4 bases and J by 4 bases, 12 bases remained unmatched. The CDR3 DNA is TGTGCCAGCAGCTCACTGGGGTCACAGGGGAGCTATGGCTACACCTTC. It specifies CASSSLGSQGSYGYTF.

The J gene is TRBJ1-1, the V gene TRBV6-5; the match to TRBD1 covers 7 bases. Germline V gene lookup returns CDR1 MNHEY and CDR2 SVGAGI. The CDR3 totals 15 residues. V was clipped by 1 base and J by 4 bases; unmatched bases: 6. The CDR3 here is CASSYFDRVGTEAFF. In nucleotides, the CDR3 is TGTGCCAGCAGTTACTTCGACAGGGTTGGCACTGAAGCTTTCTTT.

This clone was found once. The chain couples TRBV7-2 to TRBJ2-1; the D is unclear. V dropped 7 bases and J dropped 8 bases, with 18 bases sitting between them. The germline gives CDR1 SGHTA, CDR2 FQGNSA. The CDR3 has 14 amino acids. As DNA, the CDR3 is TGTGCCAGCAATAAGGGAATGGGGTGGGATGAGCAGTTCTTC. Protein product: CASNKGMGWDEQFF.

The chain joins TRBV29-1 to TRBJ1-3; tentative D call: TRBD1 (5 bases). The V end lost 4 bases, the J end lost 0 bases, and 7 bases lay between the germline ends. The CDR3 extends over 13 amino acids. Germline CDR1 is SQVTM and CDR2 is ANQGSEA. The DNA of the CDR3 is TGCAGCGTTGGGGGGATCTCTGGAAACACCATATATTTT. Translated, it gives CSVGGISGNTIYF.

This clone was observed a single time. The genes are TRBV5-6 and TRBJ2-7, with 7 positions matching TRBD1. Unmatched junction bases numbered 12, after V lost 4 bases and J lost 5 bases. CDR3 length: 15 amino acids. The V gene's germline CDR1 is SGHDT and CDR2 YYEEEE. The DNA for the CDR3 is TGTGCCAGCAGCGGTACAGGGGCCAAGATCAACGAGCAGTACTTC. Translating it yields CASSGTGAKINEQYF.

This chain links TRBV5-1 with TRBJ2-7; D gene uncertain. The germline V and J ends were trimmed by 0 bases and 5 bases, with 9 bases remaining between them. Per germline, CDR1 SGHRS and CDR2 YFSETQ. The CDR3 contains 13 residues. CDR3 amino acids: CASSLAGLNEQYF. CDR3 coding DNA: TGCGCCAGCAGCTTGGCAGGCCTGAACGAGCAGTACTTC. Full variable domain (missing parts from reference TRBV5-1 and TRBJ2-7): KAGVTQTPRYLIKTRGQQVTLSCSPISGHRSVSWYQQTPGQGLQFLFEYFSETQRNKGNFPGRFSGRQFSNSRSEMNVSTLELGDSALYLCASSLAGLNEQYFGPGTRLTVT.

This clone was seen only once. This chain links TRBV6-5 with TRBJ1-2; D gene ambiguous. From germline, CDR1 is MNHEY and CDR2 SVGAGI. V gave up 5 bases and J gave up 5 bases, with 15 bases separating them. The CDR3 covers 14 residues. CDR3 residues: CASSPDVRGYGYTF. The CDR3 region has the DNA TGTGCCAGCAGTCCGGACGTTCGGGGATATGGCTACACCTTC.